This T cell receptor (beta chain) was retrieved from a study of identical twins. Template switching supplied a universal primer site; unique molecular identifiers were carried on the cDNA. TCRdb recomputed calls from the 5' RACE reads with MiXCR, one row per CDR3 protein. The repertoire holds about 690,000 distinct CDR3 sequences, with around 21% as singletons. Everyone who donated was a healthy Caucasian. Germline V gene lookup returns CDR1 KGHDR and CDR2 SFDVKD. The CDR3 consists of 14 residues. V was trimmed by 1 base and J by 6 bases, leaving 8 bases between them. This clonotype was detected a few times. The data also belong to a second study, concerning T cells expressing NK-cell markers.

Material for sequencing was PBMCs. The source of this sequence is a young woman in good health. J is TRBJ2-2 and V is TRBV24-1; the D gene is possibly TRBD1 (5 bases). CDR3 loop: CATSDFRVPGELFF. CDR3 DNA: TGTGCCACCAGTGATTTCAGGGTTCCCGGGGAGCTGTTTTTT.